Below, 3 T cell receptor beta chains from the same sample are listed, as sequenced in a study of T cell repertoires in cytomegalovirus infection (dated by TCRdb to 2018 to 2020). Sequencer: Illumina HiSeq 1500. Through fastp at Q25 and MiXCR, TCRdb rebuilt clones from the public reads, retaining in-frame beta chains. Every entry covers one CDR3 protein and lists the most common genes and DNA from its rows. This sample has 55,000 to 85,000 distinct CDR3 sequences in its table, and 3% to 4.5% of those were observed once. Around 21% of the sample goes to the ten largest clones. Sequenced input: PBMCs. The receptors derive from a human donor in good health (CMV status not recorded). Some clones in this sample may be carry-over from other donors' samples.

V gene TRBV7-2 combines with J gene TRBJ1-2; D is ambiguous. Germline V gene sequence: CDR1 SGHTA, CDR2 FQGNSA. Trimming shortened V by 2 bases and J by 4 bases, and 14 bases separated the two germline ends. The CDR3 loop spans 15 amino acids. CDR3 sequence: CASSLSPASTYGYTF. The CDR3 nucleotides are TGTGCCAGCAGCTTAAGTCCAGCCTCCACCTATGGCTACACCTTC.

In its sample, this clonotype was seen many times. The J gene is TRBJ2-7, the V gene TRBV11-2; D may be TRBD1 (6 bases). V gave up 5 bases and J gave up 3 bases, with 11 bases separating them. CDR3 length: 13 residues. Germline V CDR1 and CDR2: SGHAT, FQNNGV. The CDR3 DNA reads TGTGCCAGCAGCCTAAGGGACAACTACGAGCAGTACGTC. This sequence encodes CASSLRDNYEQYV.

There are many counts of this clonotype. V is TRBV4-2 and J is TRBJ2-1; D unclear. Trimming shortened V by 0 bases and J by 0 bases, and 18 bases separated the two germline ends. This CDR3 contains 19 residues. The germline V gene has CDR1 LGHNA and CDR2 YNFKEQ. Here the CDR3 reads CASSQDSPGRSSSYNEQFF. In nucleotides, the CDR3 is TGTGCCAGCAGCCAAGATTCACCAGGAAGGAGCAGCTCCTACAATGAGCAGTTCTTC.